A single sample gave rise to the 9 T cell receptor beta chains below, sequenced in a study of CD8+ T cells in alopecia areata. RNA extraction was followed by reverse transcription into cDNA, which acted as the sequencing template. The repertoire was sequenced with immunoSEQ multiplex PCR; TCRdb's copy has only in-frame clones and lacks some. The repertoire has roughly 110,000 clones, none seen only once; the ten largest take 15% to 20%. Sequencing was performed on lesional skin. These receptors all stem from a C3H/HeJ mouse with alopecia areata. This strain's MHC haplotype is H2-k.

This clone turned up a few times. The genes and germline here are from mouse. The CDR3 end lies 4 residues beyond the end of the read and is filled in from the germline J gene. The chain is built from TRBV1 and TRBJ1-1, with D tentatively TRBD1 (6 bases). The CDR3 length is 13 residues. V lost 5 bases and J 3 bases, leaving 10 bases between the germline ends. CDR1 and CDR2 from the germline V gene are NSQYPW and LRSPGD (reference sequence). CDR3 DNA, as far as it was read: TGCACCTGCAGTTGGACAGAGGACACA. Its translation: CTCSWTEDT. Given in full, the CDR3 is CTCSWTEDTEVFF.

This clone showed up just a few times. Mouse germline and gene names are used. The read gets to within 4 residues of the CDR3 end, and the germline J gene fills in the rest. This sample includes further DNA sequences coding for the same CDR3. V and J are TRBV13-3 and TRBJ2-5; D is perhaps TRBD2 (6 bases). Germline V gene lookup returns CDR1 NNHDY and CDR2 SYVADS. This CDR3 spans 14 amino acids. The CDR3: CASSDGGGRDTQYF. CDR3 bases read: TGTGCCAGCAGTGATGGTGGGGGACGGGAC.

In its sample, this clone was seen a few times. The genes and germline here are from mouse. The CDR3 end is not reached by the read, which stops 4 residues before it; the germline J gene fills it in. The genes are TRBV13-3 and TRBJ2-3; 7 nucleotides match TRBD2. The CDR3 has 14 amino acids. Germline-derived CDR1 and CDR2 are NNHDY and SYVADS. J gave up 0 bases and V 5 bases, and 3 bases lay outside the gene matches. This CDR3 is CASRGLASAETLYF. The part of the CDR3 DNA that was read is TGTGCCAGCAGAGGACTGGCTAGTGCAGAA.

With regard to this clone: Gene names are the mouse ones. From the germline J gene comes the end of the CDR3, since the read stops 4 residues before it. This CDR3 is also generated by other DNA sequences in the sample. The chain carries TRBV19 and TRBJ2-1, with 7 bases that match TRBD2. Germline loops: CDR1 FNHDT, CDR2 SITEND (reference sequence). The CDR3 length is 13 residues. The V segment lost 4 bases and the J segment 6 bases; nucleotides outside the gene matches: 4. Partial CDR3 DNA: TGTGCCAGCAGTCCCCGGGGGGGTGCT. Amino acid sequence: CASSPRGGA. The full-length CDR3 reads as CASSPRGGAEQFF.

A word on this clone: These gene names are mouse names. The read stops 4 residues short of the end of the CDR3; the missing end is completed from the germline J gene. The rearrangement uses TRBV19 and TRBJ2-5, with 7 bases lining up with TRBD1. The CDR3 runs to 13 residues. Looked up from germline, CDR1 is FNHDT and CDR2 is SITEND (reference sequence). CDR3 DNA (partial): TGTGCCAGCAGTCGGACAGGCGGGGAC. It is translated as CASSRTGGD. In full, the CDR3 is CASSRTGGDTQYF.

This clone was picked up many times. Genes and germline are mouse. The CDR3 end falls 4 residues outside the read, so it is completed with the germline J gene. The chain uses TRBV13-1 and TRBJ2-3; a possible D gene is TRBD1 (5 bases). V shed 5 bases and J shed 0 bases, with 7 bases lying between them. From germline, CDR1 is NSHNY and CDR2 SYGAGN. The CDR3 is 13 amino acids. The CDR3 loop is CASRTASAETLYF. CDR3 DNA (partial): TGTGCCAGCAGGACAGCTAGTGCAGAA.

About this clone itself: Here the gene names and germline are mouse. The CDR3 bases that were read are TGTGCCTGGAGTCTCCTGGGGGGTTTCTAT. Amino acid sequence: CAWSLLGGFY. The full CDR3 protein reads CAWSLLGGFYEQYF. The V call is TRBV31, the J call TRBJ2-7; 8 nucleotides align to TRBD2. The read comes to an end 4 residues before the CDR3 does, leaving the germline J gene to fill in the end. The CDR3 covers 14 residues. CDR1 and CDR2 from the germline V gene are GKSSPN and SITVG. V was pared by 0 bases and J by 3 bases, with 4 bases of the junction left unmatched.

There are a few counts of this clone. Gene names refer to mouse genes. The read terminates 4 residues ahead of where the CDR3 ends, so the germline J gene completes it. The chain is built from TRBV13-1 and TRBJ1-4; 10 positions agree with TRBD1. CDR1 and CDR2 (germline): NSHNY, SYGAGN. The CDR3 has 15 amino acids. V shed 1 base, J shed 6 bases, and the junction held 3 bases outside the gene matches. The CDR3 DNA, read in part, is TGTGCCAGCAGTGATCAGGGGACAGGGGACGAA. Translated, it gives CASSDQGTGDE. The whole CDR3 sequence reads CASSDQGTGDERLFF. Using reference TRBV13-1 and TRBJ1-4 for the parts outside the CDR3, the full variable domain is EAAVTQSPRNKVTVTGGNVTLSCRQTNSHNYMYWYRQDTGHGLRLIHYSYGAGNLRIGDVPDGYKATRTTQEDFFLLLELASPSQTSLYFCASSDQGTGDERLFFGHGTKLSVL.

In the case of this clone: The DNA translation disagrees with the TCRdb protein at residue 13, so the protein in this description comes from the DNA. The listed genes are named as in mouse. The CDR3 is cut off 3 residues early in the read; its end comes from the germline J gene. The chain employs TRBV5 and TRBJ1-6; D not certain. TRBJ1-6 is an ORF, with its function uncertain. The CDR3 runs to 16 residues. Trimming pared 5 bases from V and 0 bases from J, leaving 11 bases between. Per the germline V gene, CDR1 is LGHNA and CDR2 is YNLKQL (reference sequence). The CDR3 region is CASSSPQDSYNSPLYF. The CDR3 DNA, read in part, is TGTGCCAGCAGCTCCCCCCAGGATTCCTATAATTCGCCC.